A selection of T cell receptor beta chains follows, all from one sample in a study of radiation and T cells in renal cell carcinoma. Assay used: immunoSEQ multiplex PCR; TCRdb lists only in-frame clones, some missing. The sample contains about 91,000 clones, over 75% of which appear only once. This specimen consisted of blood, obtained from a patient whose treatment included radiotherapy and nephrectomy. Source of these receptors: a man aged 60-69 years with renal cell carcinoma. Both conserved end residues are part of each CDR3. Each record gives: V gene, J gene, D gene, clone size, CDR3 protein, CDR3 DNA. A D gene is named only where the DNA matches it firmly. Rows give clone size only sometimes, using once, few, many, or a class for an expanded clone.

V gene: TRBV7-2
J gene: TRBJ2-5
D gene: -
clone size: -
CDR3 protein: CASSPNPPGHQETQYF
CDR3 DNA: TGTGCCAGCAGCCCCAACCCTCCGGGACACCAAGAGACCCAGTACTTC

V gene: TRBV5-5
J gene: TRBJ1-2
D gene: -
clone size: -
CDR3 protein: CASSLGDGAGGYTF
CDR3 DNA: TGTGCCAGCAGCTTGGGGGACGGGGCTGGCGGCTACACCTTC

V gene: TRBV7-3
J gene: TRBJ1-5
D gene: -
clone size: once
CDR3 protein: CASHFSIDQPQHF
CDR3 DNA: TGTGCCAGCCACTTTAGCATTGATCAGCCCCAGCATTTT

V gene: TRBV27
J gene: TRBJ2-1
D gene: TRBD2
clone size: -
CDR3 protein: CASSPQTSGSFLEQFF
CDR3 DNA: TGTGCCAGCAGTCCACAGACTAGCGGGAGTTTTCTCGAGCAGTTCTTC

V gene: TRBV4-1
J gene: TRBJ2-3
D gene: TRBD2
clone size: -
CDR3 protein: CASSLAGGTDTQYF
CDR3 DNA: TGCGCCAGCAGCTTAGCGGGAGGGACAGATACGCAGTATTTT

V gene: TRBV5-1
J gene: TRBJ1-2
D gene: -
clone size: -
CDR3 protein: CASSLAGREEDGYTF
CDR3 DNA: TGCGCCAGCAGCTTGGCGGGCAGGGAAGAAGATGGCTACACCTTC

V gene: TRBV30
J gene: TRBJ2-4
D gene: -
clone size: -
CDR3 protein: CAWSGGRGVKNIQYF
CDR3 DNA: TGTGCCTGGAGCGGGGGGCGGGGAGTCAAAAACATTCAGTACTTC

V gene: TRBV9
J gene: TRBJ1-4
D gene: -
clone size: -
CDR3 protein: CASSGGPARNEKLFF
CDR3 DNA: TGTGCCAGCAGCGGAGGGCCGGCCCGTAATGAAAAACTGTTTTTT

V gene: TRBV10-3
J gene: TRBJ1-2
D gene: TRBD1
clone size: -
CDR3 protein: CAITRTGGEDGYTF
CDR3 DNA: TGTGCCATCACCAGGACAGGGGGCGAGGATGGCTACACCTTC

V gene: TRBV2
J gene: TRBJ1-1
D gene: -
clone size: -
CDR3 protein: CASTRGQTEAFF
CDR3 DNA: TGTGCCAGCACAAGGGGCCAAACTGAAGCTTTCTTT

V gene: TRBV7-8
J gene: TRBJ1-1
D gene: -
clone size: -
CDR3 protein: CASSLTVGTTEAFF
CDR3 DNA: TGTGCCAGCAGCCTTACGGTTGGTACGACTGAAGCTTTCTTT

V gene: TRBV7-9
J gene: TRBJ2-7
D gene: -
clone size: -
CDR3 protein: CASSLVYHEQYF
CDR3 DNA: TGTGCCAGCAGCTTAGTCTACCACGAGCAGTACTTC

V gene: TRBV10-1
J gene: TRBJ2-3
D gene: TRBD2
clone size: -
CDR3 protein: CASSESTGIAGGTQYF
CDR3 DNA: TGCGCCAGCAGTGAGTCGACCGGAATAGCGGGAGGTACGCAGTATTTT

V gene: TRBV11-3
J gene: TRBJ2-7
D gene: -
clone size: -
CDR3 protein: CASSLDLDEQYF
CDR3 DNA: TGTGCCAGCAGCTTAGATCTCGACGAGCAGTACTTC

V gene: TRBV10-2
J gene: TRBJ2-2
D gene: TRBD2
clone size: -
CDR3 protein: CASSESGLAGGQDTGELFF
CDR3 DNA: TGCGCCAGCAGTGAGTCGGGACTAGCGGGAGGGCAGGACACCGGGGAGCTGTTTTTT

V gene: TRBV7-7
J gene: TRBJ2-5
D gene: TRBD1
clone size: many
CDR3 protein: CASRIRDRVEETQYF
CDR3 DNA: TGTGCCAGCAGGATTCGGGACAGGGTTGAAGAGACCCAGTACTTC

V gene: TRBV28
J gene: TRBJ1-5
D gene: -
clone size: -
CDR3 protein: CASSLGGASNQPQHF
CDR3 DNA: TGTGCCAGCAGTTTAGGTGGGGCTAGCAATCAGCCCCAGCATTTT

V gene: TRBV19
J gene: TRBJ2-1
D gene: TRBD2
clone size: -
CDR3 protein: CASRTSVAEQFF
CDR3 DNA: TGTGCCAGTAGGACTAGCGTGGCTGAGCAGTTCTTC

V gene: TRBV28
J gene: TRBJ2-1
D gene: -
clone size: -
CDR3 protein: CASSFLESSYNEQFF
CDR3 DNA: TGTGCCAGCAGTTTTCTAGAGTCTTCGTACAATGAGCAGTTCTTC

V gene: TRBV21-1
J gene: TRBJ2-1
D gene: -
clone size: -
CDR3 protein: CASSGTSGKGYNEQFF
CDR3 DNA: TGTGCCAGCAGCGGGACTAGCGGGAAAGGCTACAATGAGCAGTTCTTC

V gene: TRBV20-1
J gene: TRBJ2-1
D gene: -
clone size: many
CDR3 protein: CSARGGAGKFF
CDR3 DNA: TGCAGTGCTAGAGGGGGGGCAGGGAAGTTCTTC

V gene: TRBV2
J gene: TRBJ2-7
D gene: -
clone size: -
CDR3 protein: CASSDGVGYYEQYF
CDR3 DNA: TGTGCCAGCAGTGATGGTGTCGGCTATTACGAGCAGTACTTC

V gene: TRBV4-1
J gene: TRBJ2-5
D gene: -
clone size: -
CDR3 protein: CASSQDRVRETQYF
CDR3 DNA: TGCGCCAGCAGCCAAGACAGGGTCCGGGAGACCCAGTACTTC

V gene: TRBV4-3
J gene: TRBJ2-7
D gene: -
clone size: -
CDR3 protein: CASSHDITHLGEQYF
CDR3 DNA: TGCGCCAGCAGCCATGACATTACTCATTTGGGCGAGCAGTACTTC

V gene: TRBV30
J gene: TRBJ2-5
D gene: TRBD2
clone size: -
CDR3 protein: CAWSDGGNQETQYF
CDR3 DNA: TGTGCCTGGAGCGACGGGGGGAACCAAGAGACCCAGTACTTC

V gene: TRBV10-1
J gene: TRBJ2-3
D gene: -
clone size: -
CDR3 protein: CASSFQGHTDTQYF
CDR3 DNA: TGCGCCAGCTCATTTCAGGGGCACACAGATACGCAGTATTTT

V gene: TRBV15
J gene: TRBJ2-5
D gene: TRBD1
clone size: -
CDR3 protein: CATGTGKETQYF
CDR3 DNA: TGTGCCACCGGGACAGGGAAAGAGACCCAGTACTTC

V gene: TRBV19
J gene: TRBJ2-1
D gene: -
clone size: -
CDR3 protein: CASSSRGSDEQFF
CDR3 DNA: TGTGCCAGTAGTAGCCGCGGCAGCGATGAGCAGTTCTTC